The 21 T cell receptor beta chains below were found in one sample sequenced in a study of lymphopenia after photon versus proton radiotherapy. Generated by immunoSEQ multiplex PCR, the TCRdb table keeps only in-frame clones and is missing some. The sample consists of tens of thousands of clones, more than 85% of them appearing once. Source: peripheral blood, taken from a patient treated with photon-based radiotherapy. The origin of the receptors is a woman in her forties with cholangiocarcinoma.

As DNA, the CDR3 is TGTGCCAGCACTCGGACTAGTAACACCGGGGAGCTGTTTTTT. Protein sequence: CASTRTSNTGELFF. The chain employs TRBV9 and TRBJ2-2; 7 bases are shared with TRBD2. Losses at the gene ends were 6 bases for V and 2 bases for J; bases not matched to a gene: 4. From germline, CDR1 is SGDLS and CDR2 YYNGEE. This CDR3 has 14 residues.

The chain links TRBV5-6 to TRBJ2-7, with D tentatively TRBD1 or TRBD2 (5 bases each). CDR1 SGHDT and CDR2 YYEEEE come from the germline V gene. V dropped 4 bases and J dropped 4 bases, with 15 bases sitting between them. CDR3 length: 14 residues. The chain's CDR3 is CASSLGTSWYEQYF. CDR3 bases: TGTGCCAGCAGCCTGGGGACGTCCTGGTACGAGCAGTACTTC.

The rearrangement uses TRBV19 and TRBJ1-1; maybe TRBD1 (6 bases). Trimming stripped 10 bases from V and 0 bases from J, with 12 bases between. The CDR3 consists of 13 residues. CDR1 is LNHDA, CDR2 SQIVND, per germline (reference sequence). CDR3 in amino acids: CATVQGMNTEAFF. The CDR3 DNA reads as TGTGCCACAGTACAGGGAATGAACACTGAAGCTTTCTTT.

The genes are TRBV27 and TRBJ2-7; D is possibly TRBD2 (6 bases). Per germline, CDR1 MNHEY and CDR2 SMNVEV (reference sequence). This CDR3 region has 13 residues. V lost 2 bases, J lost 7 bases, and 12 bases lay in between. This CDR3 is CASSLTAAGEQYF. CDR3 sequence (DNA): TGTGCCAGCAGTTTAACAGCCGCGGGAGAGCAGTACTTC.

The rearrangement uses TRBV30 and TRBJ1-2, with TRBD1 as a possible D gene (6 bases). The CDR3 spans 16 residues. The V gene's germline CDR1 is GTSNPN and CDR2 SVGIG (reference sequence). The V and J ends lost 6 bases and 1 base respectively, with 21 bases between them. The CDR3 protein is CACRWVGGGDNYGYTF. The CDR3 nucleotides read TGTGCCTGTCGATGGGTTGGGGGCGGAGATAACTATGGCTACACCTTC.

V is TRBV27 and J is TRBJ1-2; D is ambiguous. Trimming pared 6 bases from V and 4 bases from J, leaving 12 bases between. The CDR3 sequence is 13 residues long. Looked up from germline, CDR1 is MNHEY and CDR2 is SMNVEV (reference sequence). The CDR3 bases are TGTGCCAGCAGCCCAACGGGGTTCTATGGCTACACCTTC. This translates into CASSPTGFYGYTF.

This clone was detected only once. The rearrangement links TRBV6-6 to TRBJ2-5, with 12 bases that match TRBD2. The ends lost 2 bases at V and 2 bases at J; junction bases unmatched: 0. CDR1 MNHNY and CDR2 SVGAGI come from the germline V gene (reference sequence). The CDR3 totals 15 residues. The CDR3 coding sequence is TGTGCCAGCAGTTACCTAGCGGGGGGGCAAGAGACCCAGTACTTC. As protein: CASSYLAGGQETQYF.

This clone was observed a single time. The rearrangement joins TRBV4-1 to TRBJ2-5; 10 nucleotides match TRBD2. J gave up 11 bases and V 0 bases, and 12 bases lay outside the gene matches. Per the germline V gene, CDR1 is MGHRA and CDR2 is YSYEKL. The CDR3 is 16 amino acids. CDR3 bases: TGCGCCAGCAGCCAAGATCGAAGCGGGAGGGCCGAAGAGCAGTACTTC. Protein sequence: CASSQDRSGRAEEQYF.

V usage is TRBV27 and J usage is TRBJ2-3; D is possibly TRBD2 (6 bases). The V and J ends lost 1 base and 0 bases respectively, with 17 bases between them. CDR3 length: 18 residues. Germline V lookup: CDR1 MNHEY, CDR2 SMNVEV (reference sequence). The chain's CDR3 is CASSLFLSGGTSTDTQYF. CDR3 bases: TGTGCCAGCAGTTTATTCCTTAGTGGCGGGACCAGCACAGATACGCAGTATTTT.

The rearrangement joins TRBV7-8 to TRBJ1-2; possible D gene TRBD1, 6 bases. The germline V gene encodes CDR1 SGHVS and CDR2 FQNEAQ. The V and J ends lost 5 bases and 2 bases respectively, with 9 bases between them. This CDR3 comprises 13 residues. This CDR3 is CASSPDRNYGYTF. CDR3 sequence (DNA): TGTGCCAGCAGCCCGGACAGAAACTATGGCTACACCTTC. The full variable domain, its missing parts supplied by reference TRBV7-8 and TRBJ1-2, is GAGVSQSPRYKVAKRGQDVALRCDPISGHVSLFWYQQALGQGPEFLTYFQNEAQLDKSGLPSDRFFAERPEGSVSTLKIQRTQQEDSAVYLCASSPDRNYGYTFGSGTRLTVV.

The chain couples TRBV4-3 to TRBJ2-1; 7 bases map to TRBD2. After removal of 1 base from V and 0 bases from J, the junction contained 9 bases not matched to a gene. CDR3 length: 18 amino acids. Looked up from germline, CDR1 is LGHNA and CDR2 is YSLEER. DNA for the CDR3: TGCGCCAGCAGCCAAGGGTCGGGCGGGGGTAGCTCCTACAATGAGCAGTTCTTC. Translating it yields CASSQGSGGGSSYNEQFF.

For the CDR3, the DNA is TGTGCCAGCAGCGATTACAGGTACACCGGGGAGCTGTTTTTT. Translating gives CASSDYRYTGELFF. V is TRBV5-5 and J is TRBJ2-2, with D possibly TRBD1 on 5 matching bases. This CDR3 contains 14 residues. The V and J ends lost 4 bases and 3 bases respectively, with 10 bases between them. Germline CDR1 and CDR2: SGHKS and YYEKEE (reference sequence).

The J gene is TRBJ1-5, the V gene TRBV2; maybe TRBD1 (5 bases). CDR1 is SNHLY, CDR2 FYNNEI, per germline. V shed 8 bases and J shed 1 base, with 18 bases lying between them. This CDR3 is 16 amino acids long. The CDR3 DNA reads TGTGCCAGCGGTAGAAGGGACGGTGGAAGCAATCAGCCCCAGCATTTT. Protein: CASGRRDGGSNQPQHF.

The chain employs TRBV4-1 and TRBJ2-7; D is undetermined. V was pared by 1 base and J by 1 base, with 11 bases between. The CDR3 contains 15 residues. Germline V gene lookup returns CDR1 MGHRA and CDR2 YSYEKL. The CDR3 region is CASSQGLEWSYEQYF. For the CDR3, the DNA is TGCGCCAGCAGCCAAGGGTTGGAATGGTCCTACGAGCAGTACTTC.

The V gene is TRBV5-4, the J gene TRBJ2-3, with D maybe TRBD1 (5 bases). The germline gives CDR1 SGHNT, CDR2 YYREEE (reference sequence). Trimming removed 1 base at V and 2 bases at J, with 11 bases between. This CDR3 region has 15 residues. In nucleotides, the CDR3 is TGTGCCAGCAGCTTGAGGGGCTTCTCCACAGATACGCAGTATTTT. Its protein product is CASSLRGFSTDTQYF.

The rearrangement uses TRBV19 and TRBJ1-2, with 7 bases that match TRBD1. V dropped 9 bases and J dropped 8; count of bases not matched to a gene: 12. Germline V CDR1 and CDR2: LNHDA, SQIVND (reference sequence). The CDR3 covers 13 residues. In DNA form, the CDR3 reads TGTGCCAGCCAGGGGGAATTAGCCGGCGGCTACACCTTC. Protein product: CASQGELAGGYTF.

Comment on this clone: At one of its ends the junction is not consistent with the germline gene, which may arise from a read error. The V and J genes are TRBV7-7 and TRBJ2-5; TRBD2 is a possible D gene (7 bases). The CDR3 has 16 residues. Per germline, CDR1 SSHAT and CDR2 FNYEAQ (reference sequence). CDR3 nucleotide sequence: TGTGCTAGCAGCTTAGCTCCCCGGGGGGCACAAGAGACCCAGTACTTC. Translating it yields CASSLAPRGAQETQYF.

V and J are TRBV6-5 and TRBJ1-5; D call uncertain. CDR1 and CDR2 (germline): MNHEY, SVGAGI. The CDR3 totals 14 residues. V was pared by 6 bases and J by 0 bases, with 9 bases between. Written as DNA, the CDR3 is TGTGCCAGCAGCCCAACGTTTAGCAATCAGCCCCAGCATTTT. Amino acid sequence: CASSPTFSNQPQHF.

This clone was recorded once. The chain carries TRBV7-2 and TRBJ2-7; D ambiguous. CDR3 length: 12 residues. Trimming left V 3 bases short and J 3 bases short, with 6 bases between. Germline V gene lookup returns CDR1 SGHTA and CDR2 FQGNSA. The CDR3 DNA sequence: TGTGCCAGCAGCTTGGGCGACTACGAGCAGTACTTC. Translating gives CASSLGDYEQYF.

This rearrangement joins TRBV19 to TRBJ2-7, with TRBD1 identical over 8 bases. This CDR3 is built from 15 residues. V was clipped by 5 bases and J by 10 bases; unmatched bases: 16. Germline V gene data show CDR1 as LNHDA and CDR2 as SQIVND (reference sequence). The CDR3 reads CASSFDRGSQTRQYF. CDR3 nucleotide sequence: TGTGCCAGTAGTTTCGACAGGGGCTCTCAAACCCGCCAGTACTTC.

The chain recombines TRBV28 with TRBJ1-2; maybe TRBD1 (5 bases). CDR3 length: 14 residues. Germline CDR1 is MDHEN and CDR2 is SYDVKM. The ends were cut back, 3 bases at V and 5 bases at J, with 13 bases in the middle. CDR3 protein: CASSFGTPGYGYTF. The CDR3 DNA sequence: TGTGCCAGCAGTTTCGGGACGCCGGGATATGGCTACACCTTC.